These 29 T cell receptor beta chains originate from one sample sequenced in a study of identical twins. TCRdb analysed the 5' RACE reads with MiXCR anew, one entry per CDR3 protein. The sample comprises roughly 500,000 distinct CDR3 sequences, around 20% of which are singletons, and around 0.9% rests with the top ten. This sample was shared with a second study, whose subject was T cells expressing NK-cell markers.

The source material was CD4+ T cells sorted from blood. The receptors were gathered from a woman under 30 in good health.

This clonotype occurred many times. V usage is TRBV12-3 or TRBV12-4 and J usage is TRBJ1-1, with a weak D call TRBD1 (5 bases). The length of the CDR3 is 14 residues. Deletions cut 1 base from V and 6 bases from J, with 12 bases between. The CDR3, as DNA: TGTGCCAGCAGTTTAGTGGGGGAGACCGCTGAAGCTTTCTTT. Translated, it gives CASSLVGETAEAFF.

V usage is TRBV6-1 and J usage is TRBJ2-7; D is perhaps TRBD2 (6 bases). The CDR3 is 14 residues long. CDR1 and CDR2 (germline): MNHNS, SASEGT. The V and J ends lost 8 bases and 9 bases respectively, with 23 bases between them. The CDR3 DNA sequence: TGTGCCAGCGCCTCTTGGCGGGATCGTGTTGGGCAGTACTTC. It is translated as CASASWRDRVGQYF.

The chain employs TRBV7-9 and TRBJ1-6; possible D gene TRBD1, 5 bases. Trimming took 1 base from V and 13 from J, leaving 14 bases between them. The CDR3 is made up of 14 amino acids. CDR1 SEHNR and CDR2 FQNEAQ come from the germline V gene (reference sequence). The CDR3 nucleotides are TGTGCCAGCAGCTTAGGCTCAGGGCTAAACCCCCTCCACTTT. This sequence encodes CASSLGSGLNPLHF.

The CDR3 nucleotides read TGTGCCAGCAGTTTAGCGCGTATGGGCCTCTATGGCTACACCTTC. Translating gives CASSLARMGLYGYTF. The genes are TRBV12-3 or TRBV12-4 and TRBJ1-2; D uncertain. CDR3 length: 15 amino acids. With 0 bases removed from V and 4 bases from J, the gap between germline ends came to 12 bases.

V is TRBV6-1 and J is TRBJ2-1; D possibly corresponds to TRBD1 (6 bases). Germline V gene sequence: CDR1 MNHNS, CDR2 SASEGT. Trimming took 6 bases from V and 8 from J, leaving 17 bases between them. The CDR3 extends over 14 amino acids. Written as DNA, the CDR3 is TGTGCCAGCAGATCCCCAGGGGTTAGCGATGAGCAGTTCTTC. This encodes CASRSPGVSDEQFF.

In its sample, this clonotype was seen a few times. The chain joins TRBV7-2 to TRBJ2-2, with 8 positions matching TRBD1. CDR1 and CDR2 (germline): SGHTA, FQGNSA. V shed 5 bases and J 6 bases; nucleotides not matched to a gene: 5. This CDR3 comprises 14 residues. This chain's CDR3 is CASSIQGAAGELFF. As DNA, the CDR3 is TGTGCCAGCAGCATTCAGGGGGCGGCCGGGGAGCTGTTTTTT.

The sample holds a few counts of this clonotype. The chain recombines TRBV9 with TRBJ1-6; D ambiguous. Germline lookup yields CDR1 SGDLS and CDR2 YYNGEE. This CDR3 comprises 15 residues. Trimming removed 0 bases from V and 7 bases from J, with 11 bases in between. The CDR3 DNA follows: TGTGCCAGCAGCGTAGCCCCACAACCGAATTCACCCCTCCACTTT. Translating gives CASSVAPQPNSPLHF.

CDR3: CASRIWTSDYEQYF. The CDR3 nucleotides read TGTGCCAGCAGGATATGGACTAGCGACTACGAGCAGTACTTC. The rearrangement links TRBV27 to TRBJ2-7; TRBD2 matches 9 bases. With 6 bases clipped from V and 3 bases from J, the junction kept 6 bases outside the gene matches. The CDR3 is made up of 14 amino acids. The germline gives CDR1 MNHEY, CDR2 SMNVEV (reference sequence).

This chain joins TRBV3-1 and TRBJ2-7, with unresolved D. V lost 0 bases to trimming and J lost 3 bases, with 9 bases between them. The CDR3 runs to 14 residues. Germline V gene sequence: CDR1 LGHDT, CDR2 YNNKEL (reference sequence). CDR3 protein: CASSQEYGNYEQYF. Written as DNA, the CDR3 is TGTGCCAGCAGCCAAGAGTACGGCAACTACGAGCAGTACTTC.

The chain joins TRBV20-1 to TRBJ2-5; either TRBD1 or TRBD2 may supply D (5 bases each). Between the trimmed V and J ends, which lost 5 bases and 5 bases, there was a span of 21 bases. The CDR3 is 15 amino acids. Germline V gene sequence: CDR1 DFQATT, CDR2 SNEGSKA (reference sequence). The CDR3 region is CSARKPGPLTETQYF. As DNA, the CDR3 is TGCAGTGCTCGAAAACCGGGACCGCTAACGGAGACCCAGTACTTC.

This clonotype has just a few counts. V and J are TRBV5-6 and TRBJ2-5; 7 positions agree with TRBD2. CDR1 and CDR2 (germline): SGHDT, YYEEEE. J lost 4 bases, V lost 5 bases, and 8 bases had no gene match. The CDR3 totals 14 residues. In DNA, the CDR3 is TGTGCCAGCAGTTTTGGACTAGGTGGAGAGACCCAGTACTTC. This translates into CASSFGLGGETQYF.

This chain uses TRBV6-1 with TRBJ2-1; 12 bases align to TRBD2. V lost 5 bases to trimming and J lost 14 bases; unmatched junction nucleotides: 10. This CDR3 has 14 amino acids. CDR1 MNHNS and CDR2 SASEGT come from the germline V gene. CDR3 sequence (DNA): TGTGCCAGCAGTCGGCTAGCGGGGGGGCCAGTGAAGTTCTTC. Translated: CASSRLAGGPVKFF.

This clonotype was seen a handful of times. J is TRBJ2-1 and V is TRBV20-1; D uncertain. This CDR3 has 11 residues. Germline CDR1 and CDR2: DFQATT and SNEGSKA (reference sequence). Deletions cut 2 bases from V and 8 bases from J, with 7 bases between. DNA of the CDR3: TGCAGTGCTAGACGTCCGGATGAGCAGTTCTTC. Encoded protein: CSARRPDEQFF.

J is TRBJ2-2 and V is TRBV29-1; 7 bases map to TRBD1. CDR1 and CDR2 (germline): SQVTM, ANQGSEA. Trimming took 5 bases from V and 5 from J; bases not matched to a gene: 2. The CDR3 length is 12 residues. In nucleotides, the CDR3 is TGCAGCGTTCAGGGACAGACCGGGGAGCTGTTTTTT. Amino acids: CSVQGQTGELFF.

The chain combines TRBV9 with TRBJ1-6, with D perhaps matching TRBD1 (6 bases). The CDR3 extends over 16 amino acids. V was shortened by 0 bases and J by 9 bases, with 16 bases between the two germline ends. CDR1 and CDR2 (germline): SGDLS, YYNGEE. CDR3 loop: CASSVERIQGGSPLHF. The CDR3 DNA is TGTGCCAGCAGCGTAGAACGGATACAAGGGGGTTCACCCCTCCACTTT.

This chain connects TRBV27 to TRBJ1-2, with D possibly matching TRBD1 (5 bases). The CDR3 has 15 amino acids. Trimming removed 6 bases at V and 0 bases at J, with 14 bases between. In germline, CDR1 is MNHEY, CDR2 SMNVEV (reference sequence). The CDR3 here is CASSPTVGTNYGYTF. The CDR3 DNA is TGTGCCAGCAGCCCGACAGTTGGAACTAACTATGGCTACACCTTC.

This clonotype was recorded many times. The chain has TRBV12-3 or TRBV12-4 and TRBJ2-2, with 13 bases that match TRBD2. J gave up 4 bases and V 6 bases, and 5 bases lay outside the gene matches. The CDR3 runs to 16 residues. The CDR3 region has the DNA TGTGCCAGCAGCCGAGGACTAGCGGGAGTCACCGGGGAGCTGTTTTTT. This gives the protein CASSRGLAGVTGELFF.

This sequence joins TRBV5-1 and TRBJ1-1, with a weak D call TRBD1 (6 bases). The length of the CDR3 is 14 residues. Germline-derived CDR1 and CDR2 are SGHRS and YFSETQ. The ends were cut back, 3 bases at V and 5 bases at J, with 14 bases in the middle. The CDR3 region has the DNA TGCGCCAGCAGCTCCAGGGGAATGGAAACTGAAGCTTTCTTT. Translating gives CASSSRGMETEAFF.

This clonotype was observed a few times. The V call is TRBV5-1, the J call TRBJ2-1, with TRBD2 matching over 15 bases. CDR1 and CDR2 from the germline V gene are SGHRS and YFSETQ. This CDR3 has 19 amino acids. V shed 4 bases and J 3 bases; nucleotides not matched to a gene: 11. The CDR3 sequence: CASSRGGTSGGRLYNEQFF. The CDR3 DNA sequence: TGCGCCAGCAGCCGAGGAGGGACTAGCGGGGGGCGACTCTACAATGAGCAGTTCTTC.

In its sample, this clonotype was seen a few times. The chain combines TRBV5-1 with TRBJ2-1; 15 bases map to TRBD2. From germline, CDR1 is SGHRS and CDR2 YFSETQ. The CDR3 is 19 amino acids. With V trimmed by 4 bases and J by 0 bases, 8 bases remained unmatched. In DNA, the CDR3 is TGCGCCAGCAGCCCCCCGGGACTAGCGGGGGGCAGCTCCTACAATGAGCAGTTCTTC. This sequence encodes CASSPPGLAGGSSYNEQFF.

The genes are TRBV20-1 and TRBJ2-7, with 7 nucleotides matching TRBD1. The CDR3 runs to 11 residues. The germline V gene encodes CDR1 DFQATT and CDR2 SNEGSKA (reference sequence). After removal of 6 bases from V and 5 bases from J, the junction contained 4 bases not matched to a gene. The CDR3 nucleotides read TGCAGTGCGGTTACAGGGGACGAGCAGTACTTC. Protein product: CSAVTGDEQYF.

This clonotype was detected a few times. In DNA form, the CDR3 reads TGCAGTGCTAGGAACATTGGCCATGAGCAGTTCTTC. It encodes CSARNIGHEQFF. The chain has TRBV20-1 and TRBJ2-1, with D uncertain. V lost 3 bases, J lost 8 bases, and 11 bases lay in between. The CDR3 length is 12 residues. CDR1 and CDR2 (germline): DFQATT, SNEGSKA (reference sequence).

The sample holds a few counts of this clonotype. The gene calls are TRBV12-3 or TRBV12-4 and TRBJ1-4; unclear D gene. The CDR3 consists of 16 residues. V lost 3 bases and J lost 0, with 11 bases in between. The CDR3 DNA follows: TGTGCCAGCAGTTTTCGGGCAGCCACAACTAATGAAAAACTGTTTTTT. Its protein product is CASSFRAATTNEKLFF.

This chain connects TRBV20-1 to TRBJ2-3; D may correspond to TRBD1 or TRBD2 (7 bases each). Trimming took off 6 bases at V and 0 bases at J, with 16 bases between the two ends. Germline V lookup: CDR1 DFQATT, CDR2 SNEGSKA (reference sequence). This CDR3 has 15 residues. The CDR3, as DNA: TGCAGTGCATCAGGGGGGGGCGGAAGCACAGATACGCAGTATTTT. This gives the protein CSASGGGGSTDTQYF.

This clonotype was found once. The J gene is TRBJ2-1, the V gene TRBV4-2, with 8 positions matching TRBD2. The CDR3 sequence is 22 residues long. The V and J ends lost 3 bases and 4 bases, in that order; junction bases with no gene match: 26. Germline lookup yields CDR1 LGHNA and CDR2 YNFKEQ. CDR3 protein: CASSHSNPGTRGSRGGYNEQFF. The CDR3 nucleotides read TGTGCCAGCAGCCATTCAAATCCCGGGACTAGAGGATCCAGGGGAGGTTACAATGAGCAGTTCTTC.

This clonotype has only a few counts. The chain recombines TRBV30 with TRBJ2-7; D not resolved. V was shortened by 3 bases and J by 4 bases, with 10 bases between the two germline ends. Germline CDR1 is GTSNPN and CDR2 is SVGIG (reference sequence). This CDR3 has 12 residues. The CDR3 sequence: CAWSPSEYEQYF. DNA of the CDR3: TGTGCCTGGAGCCCCTCGGAGTACGAGCAGTACTTC.

This chain links TRBV5-1 with TRBJ2-4; TRBD1 might be the D (5 bases). The germline V and J ends were trimmed by 0 bases and 0 bases, with 13 bases remaining between them. From germline, CDR1 is SGHRS and CDR2 YFSETQ. CDR3 length: 17 amino acids. The CDR3 DNA follows: TGCGCCAGCAGCTTGGCCCCACAGGAAGTAGCCAAAAACATTCAGTACTTC. Protein: CASSLAPQEVAKNIQYF.

This clonotype came up many times. The chain carries TRBV29-1 and TRBJ2-1; D perhaps matches TRBD1 (5 bases). V lost 4 bases and J lost 4, with 26 bases in between. The CDR3 contains 18 residues. Germline CDR1 reads SQVTM; CDR2 reads ANQGSEA. The CDR3 sequence is CSVVLDGIRAYEYNEQFF. The CDR3, as DNA: TGCAGCGTTGTCCTGGATGGGATCAGGGCCTACGAGTACAATGAGCAGTTCTTC.

This clonotype was recorded once. The chain has TRBV20-1 and TRBJ2-7; D ambiguous. The V gene's germline CDR1 is DFQATT and CDR2 SNEGSKA (reference sequence). Trimming stripped 3 bases from V and 7 bases from J, with 25 bases between. This CDR3 is built from 16 residues. For the CDR3, the DNA is TGCAGTGCTAGCCTCCGTGCGAGCGCTCTGAACGGGGAGCAGTACTTC. Its translation is CSASLRASALNGEQYF.